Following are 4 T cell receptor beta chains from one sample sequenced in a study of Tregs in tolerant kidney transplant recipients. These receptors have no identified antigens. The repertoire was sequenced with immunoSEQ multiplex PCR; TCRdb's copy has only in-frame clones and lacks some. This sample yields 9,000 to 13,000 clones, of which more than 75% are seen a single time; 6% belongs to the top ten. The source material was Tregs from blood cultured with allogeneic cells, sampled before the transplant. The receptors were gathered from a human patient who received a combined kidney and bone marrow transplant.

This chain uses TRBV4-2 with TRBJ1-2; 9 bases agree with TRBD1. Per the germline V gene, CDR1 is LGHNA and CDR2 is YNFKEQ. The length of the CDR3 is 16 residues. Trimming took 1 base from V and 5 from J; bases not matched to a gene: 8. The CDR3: CASSQASWDRVYGYTF. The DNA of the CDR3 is TGTGCCAGCAGCCAAGCCTCCTGGGACAGGGTGTATGGCTACACCTTC.

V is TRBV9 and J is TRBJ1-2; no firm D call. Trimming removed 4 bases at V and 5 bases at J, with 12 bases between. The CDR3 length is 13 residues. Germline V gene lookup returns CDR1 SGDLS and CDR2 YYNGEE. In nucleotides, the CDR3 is TGTGCCAGCAGCACCACGGGTGTATATGGCTACACCTTC. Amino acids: CASSTTGVYGYTF.

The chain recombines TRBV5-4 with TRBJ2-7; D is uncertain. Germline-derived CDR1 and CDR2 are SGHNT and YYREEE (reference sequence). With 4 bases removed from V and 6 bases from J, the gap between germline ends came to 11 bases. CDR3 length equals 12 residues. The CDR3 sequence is CASSPGPGEQYF. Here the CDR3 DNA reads TGTGCCAGCAGCCCAGGCCCCGGCGAGCAGTACTTC. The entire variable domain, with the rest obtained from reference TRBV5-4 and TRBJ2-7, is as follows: ETGVTQSPTHLIKTRGQQVTLRCSSQSGHNTVSWYQQALGQGPQFIFQYYREEENGRGNFPPRFSGLQFPNYSSELNVNALELDDSALYLCASSPGPGEQYFGPGTRLTVT.

This CDR3 reads CAISESAAYGNIQYF. DNA for the CDR3: TGTGCCATCAGTGAGTCGGCGGCGTACGGGAACATTCAGTACTTC. The chain uses TRBV10-3 and TRBJ2-4; unclear D gene. The CDR3 loop spans 15 amino acids. Germline lookup yields CDR1 ENHRY and CDR2 SYGVKD. V was pared by 0 bases and J by 7 bases, with 13 bases between.